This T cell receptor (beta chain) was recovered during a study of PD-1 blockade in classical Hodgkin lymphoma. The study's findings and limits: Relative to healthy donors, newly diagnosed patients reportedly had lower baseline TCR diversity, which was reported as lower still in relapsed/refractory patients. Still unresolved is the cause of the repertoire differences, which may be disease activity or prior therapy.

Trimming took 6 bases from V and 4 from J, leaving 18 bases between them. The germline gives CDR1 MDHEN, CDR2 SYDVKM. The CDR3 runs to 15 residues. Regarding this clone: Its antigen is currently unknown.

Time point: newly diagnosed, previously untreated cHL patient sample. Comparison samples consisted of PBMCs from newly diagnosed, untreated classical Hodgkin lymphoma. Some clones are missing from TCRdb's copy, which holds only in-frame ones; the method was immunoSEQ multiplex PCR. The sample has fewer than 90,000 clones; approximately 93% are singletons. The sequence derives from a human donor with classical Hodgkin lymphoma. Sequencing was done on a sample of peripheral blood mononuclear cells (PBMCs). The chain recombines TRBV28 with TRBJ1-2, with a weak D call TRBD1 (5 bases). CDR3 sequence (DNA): TGTGCCAGCAGAACGAACCGGGACCGCTTCTATGGCTACACCTTC. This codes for CASRTNRDRFYGYTF.